This TCR beta chain stems from a study of OX40 agonist ivuxolimab in advanced cancers. Turning to the overall study: Ivuxolimab was an agonistic, fully human IgG2 monoclonal antibody directed against OX40 (CD134), a costimulatory receptor. Intravenous ivuxolimab was administered to patients every 2 weeks at six dose levels: 0.01, 0.1, 0.3, 1.5, 3 and 10 mg/kg. Of the roughly 50 dose-escalation patients, hepatocellular carcinoma was present in approximately 20, melanoma in around 15, renal cell carcinoma in 9 and head and neck cancer in 9. In the dose-escalation cohort, over 65% of patients were male, and the mean age was around 60 years, with a range of about 23 to 85. Patients were allowed to have had prior anti-PD-1, anti-PD-L1 or anti-CTLA-4 therapy, and 30% to 50% of the dose-escalation patients had previously received checkpoint inhibitors. Partial responses occurred in three dose-escalation patients: two with cutaneous melanoma and one with hepatocellular carcinoma. Peripheral TCRbeta sequencing aimed to test whether ivuxolimab altered TCR sequence diversity and caused clonal T-cell expansion. The paper covers the monotherapy dose-escalation part of the phase I ivuxolimab trial, which included N ≈ 52 patients. The paper as a whole reports these results and caveats: Which antigens the clonally expanded peripheral T cells were specific for was not determined. After ivuxolimab, CD8+ T cells had more expanded clones than CD4+ T cells on average. Clonal expansion of both CD4+ and CD8+ blood T cells was observed from baseline to week 6 at doses 0.1 to 3.0 mg/kg. Low levels of normalized T-cell clonal expansion were also seen in some patients who did not respond. In partial responders in the 0.1-3.0 mg/kg groups, normalized peripheral clonal expansion was found to be among the lowest, especially among CD8+ T cells.

A remark on this clone: Its antigen is unknown. The sample holds no much larger clone one base away, and base qualities are not on file.

The trial excluded patients who had a history of autoimmune disease or were on systemic immunosuppression. Peripheral blood for TCR sequencing was collected from all dose cohorts at baseline, on cycle 4 day 1, and on cycle 7 day 1. Samples were obtained from an open-label, multicenter, first-in-human phase I dose-escalation trial of ivuxolimab. Adults with locally advanced or metastatic head and neck squamous cell, hepatocellular, melanoma or renal cell carcinoma were enrolled in the trial. Before TCR sequencing, CD4+ T cells and CD8+ T cells from peripheral blood were sorted into separate populations. Genomic DNA was isolated from the sorted cells so that the TCRbeta CDR3 region could be sequenced. The immunoSEQ Assay was used to sequence the TCRbeta CDR3 regions. TCRdb stores this immuneACCESS table with in-frame sequences only. Part of the clones is absent; in the studies checked, under half of the shortfall reflects unresolved V genes, and no reason is known for the rest. Present in this sample are around 56,000 clones, roughly 90% of which were seen just once. The leading ten clones occupy 11% of the sample.

This receptor was taken from an adult with an advanced solid tumor such as melanoma, head and neck, liver or kidney cancer. The sample was CD4+ or CD8+ T cells sorted from blood, taken in a trial of the OX40 agonist ivuxolimab.

For the CDR3, the sequence is CASTNQGSNQPQHF. Here is the DNA: TGTGCCAGCACTAATCAGGGGAGCAATCAGCCCCAGCATTTT. The rearrangement joined TRBV6-1 to TRBJ1-5, and perhaps TRBD1 as D gene, on 6 matching bases. CDR3 length: 14 amino acids, cysteine to phenylalanine. Just the 42-base CDR3 DNA is kept, in frame starting at base 1. V is shortened by 7 bases, J by 1 base, and the region joining them spans 11 bases. The germline V gene provides CDR1 MNHNS and CDR2 SASEGT.